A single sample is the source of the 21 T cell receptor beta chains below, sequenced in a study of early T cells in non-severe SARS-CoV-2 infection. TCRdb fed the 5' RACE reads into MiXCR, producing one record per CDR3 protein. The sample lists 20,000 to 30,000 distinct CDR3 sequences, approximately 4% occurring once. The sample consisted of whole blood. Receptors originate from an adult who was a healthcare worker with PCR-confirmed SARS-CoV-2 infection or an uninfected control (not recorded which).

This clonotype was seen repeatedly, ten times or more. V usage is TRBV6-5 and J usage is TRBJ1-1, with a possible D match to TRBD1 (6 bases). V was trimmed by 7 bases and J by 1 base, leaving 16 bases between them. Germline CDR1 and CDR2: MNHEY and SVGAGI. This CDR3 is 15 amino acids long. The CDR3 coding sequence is TGTGCCAGCACCCAAGCGACAGGACCGAACACTGAAGCTTTCTTT. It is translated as CASTQATGPNTEAFF.

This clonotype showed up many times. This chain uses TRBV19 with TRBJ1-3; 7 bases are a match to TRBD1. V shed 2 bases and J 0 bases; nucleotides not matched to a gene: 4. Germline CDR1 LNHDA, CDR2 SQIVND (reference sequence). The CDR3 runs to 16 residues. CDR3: CASSINRDSSGNTIYF. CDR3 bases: TGTGCCAGTAGTATAAACCGGGACAGCTCTGGAAACACCATATATTTT.

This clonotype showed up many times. CDR3 DNA sequence: TGTGCCAGCAATGAAGGGACTAGGGGCGAGCAGTACTTC. Residues: CASNEGTRGEQYF. The V and J genes are TRBV27 and TRBJ2-7, with 8 nucleotides matching TRBD2. The trim removed 7 bases at V and 6 bases at J, leaving 8 bases unmatched. Per the germline V gene, CDR1 is MNHEY and CDR2 is SMNVEV (reference sequence). The CDR3 has 13 residues.

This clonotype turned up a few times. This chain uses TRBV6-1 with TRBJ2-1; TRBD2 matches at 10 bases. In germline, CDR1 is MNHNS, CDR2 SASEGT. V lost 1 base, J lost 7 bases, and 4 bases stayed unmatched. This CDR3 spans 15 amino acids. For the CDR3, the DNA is TGTGCCAGCAGTGAAGTAGCGGGAGGATTTAATGAGCAGTTCTTC. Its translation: CASSEVAGGFNEQFF.

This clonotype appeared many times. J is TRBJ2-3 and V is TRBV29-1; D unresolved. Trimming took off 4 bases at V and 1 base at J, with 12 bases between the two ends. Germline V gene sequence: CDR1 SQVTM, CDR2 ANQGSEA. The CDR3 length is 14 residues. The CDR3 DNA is TGCAGCGTTGCGTTGGCAGAAGGCACAGATACGCAGTATTTT. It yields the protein CSVALAEGTDTQYF.

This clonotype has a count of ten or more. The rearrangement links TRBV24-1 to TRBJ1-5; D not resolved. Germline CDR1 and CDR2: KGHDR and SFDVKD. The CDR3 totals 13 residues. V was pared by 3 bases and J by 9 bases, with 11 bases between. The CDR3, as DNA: TGTGCCACCAGTGATGACGGTGTGAGGCCCCAGCATTTT. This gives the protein CATSDDGVRPQHF.

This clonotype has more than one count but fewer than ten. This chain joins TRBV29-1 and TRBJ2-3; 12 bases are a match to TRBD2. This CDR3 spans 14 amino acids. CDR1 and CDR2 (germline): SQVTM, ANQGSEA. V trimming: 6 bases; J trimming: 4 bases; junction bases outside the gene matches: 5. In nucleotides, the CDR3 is TGCAGCGTGGCGACTAGCGGGAGAGCAGATACGCAGTATTTT. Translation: CSVATSGRADTQYF.

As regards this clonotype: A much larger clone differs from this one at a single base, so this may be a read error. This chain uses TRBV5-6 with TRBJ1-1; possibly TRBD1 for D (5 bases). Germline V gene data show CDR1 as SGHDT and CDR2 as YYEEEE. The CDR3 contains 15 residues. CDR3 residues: CVSSQGPLSGTEAFF. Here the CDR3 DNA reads TGTGTCAGCAGCCAGGGACCGCTCTCGGGGACTGAAGCTTTCTTT.

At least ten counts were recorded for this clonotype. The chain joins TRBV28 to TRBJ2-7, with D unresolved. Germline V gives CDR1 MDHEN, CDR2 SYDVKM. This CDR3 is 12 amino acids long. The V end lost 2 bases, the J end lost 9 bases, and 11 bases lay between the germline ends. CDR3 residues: CASSLQSRVQYF. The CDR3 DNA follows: TGTGCCAGCAGTTTACAGAGCCGAGTGCAGTACTTC.

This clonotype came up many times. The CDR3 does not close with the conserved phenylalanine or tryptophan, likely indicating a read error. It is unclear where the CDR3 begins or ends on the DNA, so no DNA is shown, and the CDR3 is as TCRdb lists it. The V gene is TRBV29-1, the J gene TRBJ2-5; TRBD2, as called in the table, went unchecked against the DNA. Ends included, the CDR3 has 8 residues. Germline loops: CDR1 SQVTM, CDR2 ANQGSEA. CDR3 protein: CSAYPGPP.

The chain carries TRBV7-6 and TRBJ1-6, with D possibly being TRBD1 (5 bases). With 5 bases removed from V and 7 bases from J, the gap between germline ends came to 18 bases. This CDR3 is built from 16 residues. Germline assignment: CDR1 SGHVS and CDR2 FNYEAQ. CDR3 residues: CASSPLRRGENSPLHF. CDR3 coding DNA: TGTGCCAGCAGCCCACTACGTCGGGGCGAGAATTCACCCCTCCACTTT.

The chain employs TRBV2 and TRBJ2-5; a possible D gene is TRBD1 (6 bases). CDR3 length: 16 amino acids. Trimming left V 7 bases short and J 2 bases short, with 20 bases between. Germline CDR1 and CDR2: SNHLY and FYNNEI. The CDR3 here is CASTSGVRDTQETQYF. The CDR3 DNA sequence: TGTGCCAGCACCTCTGGGGTCCGGGACACTCAAGAGACCCAGTACTTC.

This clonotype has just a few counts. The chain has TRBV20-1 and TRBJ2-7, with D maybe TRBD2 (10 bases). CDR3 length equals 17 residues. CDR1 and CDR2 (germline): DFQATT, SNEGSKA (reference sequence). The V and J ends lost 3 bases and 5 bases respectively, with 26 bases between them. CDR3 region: CSARAGTGLGLADEQYF. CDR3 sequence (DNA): TGCAGTGCTAGGGCCGGGACAGGGTTAGGACTAGCGGACGAGCAGTACTTC.

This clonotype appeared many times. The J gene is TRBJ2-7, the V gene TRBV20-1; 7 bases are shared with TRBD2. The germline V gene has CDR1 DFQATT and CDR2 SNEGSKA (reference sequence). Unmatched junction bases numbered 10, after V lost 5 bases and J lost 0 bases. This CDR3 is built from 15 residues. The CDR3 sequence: CSAGSSGTASYEQYF. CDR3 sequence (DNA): TGCAGTGCTGGATCTAGCGGAACCGCCTCCTACGAGCAGTACTTC.

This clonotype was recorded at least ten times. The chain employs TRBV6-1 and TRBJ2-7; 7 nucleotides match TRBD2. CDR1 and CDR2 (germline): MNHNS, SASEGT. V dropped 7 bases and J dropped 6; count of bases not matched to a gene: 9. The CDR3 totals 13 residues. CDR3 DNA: TGTGCCAGCATTAGGGACTACCCCCCCGAGCAGTACTTC. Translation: CASIRDYPPEQYF.

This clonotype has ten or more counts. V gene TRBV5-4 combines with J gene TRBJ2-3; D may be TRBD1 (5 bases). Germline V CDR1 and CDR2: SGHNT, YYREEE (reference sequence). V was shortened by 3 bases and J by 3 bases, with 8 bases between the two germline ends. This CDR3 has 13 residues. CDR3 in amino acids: CASSYAGTDTQYF. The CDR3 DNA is TGTGCCAGCAGCTATGCAGGGACAGATACGCAGTATTTT.

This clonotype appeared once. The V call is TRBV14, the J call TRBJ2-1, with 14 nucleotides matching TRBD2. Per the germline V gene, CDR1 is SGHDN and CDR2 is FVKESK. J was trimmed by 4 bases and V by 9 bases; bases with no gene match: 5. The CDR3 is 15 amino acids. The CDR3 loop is CASGTSGSRYNEQFF. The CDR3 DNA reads TGTGCCAGTGGGACTAGCGGGAGTCGATACAATGAGCAGTTCTTC.

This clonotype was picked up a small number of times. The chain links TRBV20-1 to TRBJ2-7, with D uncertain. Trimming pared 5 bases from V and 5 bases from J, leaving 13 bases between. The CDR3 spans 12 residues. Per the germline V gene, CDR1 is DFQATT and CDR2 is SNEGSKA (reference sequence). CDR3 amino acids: CSAPAISNEQYF. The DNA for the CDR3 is TGCAGTGCTCCGGCGATTTCCAACGAGCAGTACTTC.

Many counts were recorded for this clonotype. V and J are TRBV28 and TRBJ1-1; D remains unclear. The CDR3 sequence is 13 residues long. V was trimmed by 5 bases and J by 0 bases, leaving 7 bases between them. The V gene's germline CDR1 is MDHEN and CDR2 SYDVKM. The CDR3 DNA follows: TGTGCCAGCAGTCTCAACCTGAACACTGAAGCTTTCTTT. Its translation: CASSLNLNTEAFF.

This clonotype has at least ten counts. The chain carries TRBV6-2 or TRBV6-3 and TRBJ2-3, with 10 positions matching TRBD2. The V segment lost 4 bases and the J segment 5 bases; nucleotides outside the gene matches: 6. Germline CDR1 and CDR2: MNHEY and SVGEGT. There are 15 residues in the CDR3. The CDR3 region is CASSSLAGVGDTQYF. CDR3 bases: TGTGCCAGCAGTTCTCTAGCGGGAGTAGGAGATACGCAGTATTTT.

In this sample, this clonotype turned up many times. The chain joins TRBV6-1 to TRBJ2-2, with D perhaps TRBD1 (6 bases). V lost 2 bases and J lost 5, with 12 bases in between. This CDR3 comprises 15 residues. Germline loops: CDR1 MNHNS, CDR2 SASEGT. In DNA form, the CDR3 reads TGTGCCAGCAGTGAAAGGCAGGGGATGACCGGGGAGCTGTTTTTT. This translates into CASSERQGMTGELFF.